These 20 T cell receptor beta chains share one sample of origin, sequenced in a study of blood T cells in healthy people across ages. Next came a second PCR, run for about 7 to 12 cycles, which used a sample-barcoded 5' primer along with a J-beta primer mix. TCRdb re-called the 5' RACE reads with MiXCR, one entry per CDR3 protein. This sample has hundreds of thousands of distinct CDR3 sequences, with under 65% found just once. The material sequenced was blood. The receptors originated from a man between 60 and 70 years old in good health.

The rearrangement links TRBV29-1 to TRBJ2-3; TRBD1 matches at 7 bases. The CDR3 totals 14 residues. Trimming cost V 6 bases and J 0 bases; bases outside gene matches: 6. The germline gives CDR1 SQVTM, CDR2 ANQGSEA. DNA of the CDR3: TGCAGCGTAGTCGGGACAGCGAGCACAGATACGCAGTATTTT. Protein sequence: CSVVGTASTDTQYF.

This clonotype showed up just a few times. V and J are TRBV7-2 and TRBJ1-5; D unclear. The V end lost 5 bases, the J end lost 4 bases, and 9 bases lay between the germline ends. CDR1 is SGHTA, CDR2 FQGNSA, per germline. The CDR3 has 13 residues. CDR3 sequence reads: CASSPWTNQPQHF. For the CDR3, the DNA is TGTGCCAGCAGCCCGTGGACGAATCAGCCCCAGCATTTT.

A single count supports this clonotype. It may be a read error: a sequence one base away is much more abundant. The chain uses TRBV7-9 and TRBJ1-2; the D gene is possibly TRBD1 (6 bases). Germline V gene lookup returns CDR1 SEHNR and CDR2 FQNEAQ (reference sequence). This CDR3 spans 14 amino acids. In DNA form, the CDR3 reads TGTGCCACACGTAGGGGGGACTCTAACTCTGGCTACACCTTC. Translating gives CATRRGDSNSGYTF.

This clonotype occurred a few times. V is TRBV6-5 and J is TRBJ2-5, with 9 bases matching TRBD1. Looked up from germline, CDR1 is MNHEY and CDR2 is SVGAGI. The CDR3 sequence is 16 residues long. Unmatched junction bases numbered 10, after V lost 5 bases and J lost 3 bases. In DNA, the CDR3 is TGTGCCAGCAGTACGAGCAGGACAGGGGCAAAAGAGACCCAGTACTTC. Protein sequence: CASSTSRTGAKETQYF.

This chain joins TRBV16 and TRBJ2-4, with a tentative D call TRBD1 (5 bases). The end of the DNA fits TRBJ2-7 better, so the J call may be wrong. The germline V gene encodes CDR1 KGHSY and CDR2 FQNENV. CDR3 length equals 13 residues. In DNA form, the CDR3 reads TGTGCCAGCAGCCGCAGTAGGGGTTACGAGCAGTACTTC. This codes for CASSRSRGYEQYF.

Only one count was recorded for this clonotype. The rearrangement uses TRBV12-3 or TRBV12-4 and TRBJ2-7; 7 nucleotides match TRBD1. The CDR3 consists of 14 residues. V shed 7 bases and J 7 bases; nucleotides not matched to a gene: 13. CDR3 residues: CASTFPGQIDEQYF. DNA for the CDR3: TGTGCCAGCACCTTTCCGGGACAGATCGATGAGCAGTACTTC.

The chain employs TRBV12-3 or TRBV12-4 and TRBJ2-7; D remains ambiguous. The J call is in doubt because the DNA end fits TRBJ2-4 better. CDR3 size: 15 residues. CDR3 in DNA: TGTGCCAGCAGCTCTCCCGCAGGAGCTAAAAACATTCAGTACTTC. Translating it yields CASSSPAGAKNIQYF.

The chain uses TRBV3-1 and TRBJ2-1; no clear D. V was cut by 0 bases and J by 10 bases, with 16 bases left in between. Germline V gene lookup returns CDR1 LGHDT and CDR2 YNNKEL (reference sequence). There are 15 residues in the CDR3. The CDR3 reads CASSQDRRKLAEQFF. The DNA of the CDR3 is TGTGCCAGCAGCCAAGACCGTAGGAAGTTAGCCGAGCAGTTCTTC.

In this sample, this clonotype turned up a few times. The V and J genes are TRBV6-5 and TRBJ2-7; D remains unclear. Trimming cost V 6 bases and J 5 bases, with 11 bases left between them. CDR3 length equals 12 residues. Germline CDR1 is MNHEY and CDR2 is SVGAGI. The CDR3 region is CASRDGPHEQYF. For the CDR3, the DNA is TGTGCCAGCAGGGACGGGCCTCACGAGCAGTACTTC.

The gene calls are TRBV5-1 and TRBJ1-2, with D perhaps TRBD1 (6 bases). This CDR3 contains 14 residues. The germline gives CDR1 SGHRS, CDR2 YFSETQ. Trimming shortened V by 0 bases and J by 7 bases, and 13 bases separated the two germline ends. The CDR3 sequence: CASSLGRPGAGYTF. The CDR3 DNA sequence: TGCGCCAGCAGCTTGGGCAGGCCAGGGGCTGGCTACACCTTC.

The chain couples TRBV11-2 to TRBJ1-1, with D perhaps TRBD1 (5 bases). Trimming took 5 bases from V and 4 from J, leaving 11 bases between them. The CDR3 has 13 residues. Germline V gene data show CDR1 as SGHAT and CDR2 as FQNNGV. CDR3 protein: CASSAGLTTEAFF. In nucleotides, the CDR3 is TGTGCCAGCAGCGCAGGGTTGACCACTGAAGCTTTCTTT.

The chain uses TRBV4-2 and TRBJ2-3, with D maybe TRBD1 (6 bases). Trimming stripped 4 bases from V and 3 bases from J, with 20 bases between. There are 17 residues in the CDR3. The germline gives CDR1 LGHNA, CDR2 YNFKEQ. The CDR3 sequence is CASSRPGALGGTDTQYF. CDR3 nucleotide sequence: TGTGCCAGCAGCCGCCCCGGGGCCCTAGGGGGTACAGATACGCAGTATTTT.

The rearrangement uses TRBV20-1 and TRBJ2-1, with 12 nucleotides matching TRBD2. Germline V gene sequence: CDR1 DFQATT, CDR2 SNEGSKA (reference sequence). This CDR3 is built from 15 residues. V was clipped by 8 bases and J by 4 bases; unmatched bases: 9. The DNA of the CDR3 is TGCAGTACCTACGCCGGGACTAGCGGGTACAATGAGCAGTTCTTC. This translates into CSTYAGTSGYNEQFF.

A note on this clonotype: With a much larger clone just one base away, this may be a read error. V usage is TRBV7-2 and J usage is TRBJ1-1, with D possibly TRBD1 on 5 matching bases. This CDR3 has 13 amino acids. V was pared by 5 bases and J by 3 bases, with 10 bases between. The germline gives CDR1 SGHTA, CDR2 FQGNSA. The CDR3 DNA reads TGTGCCAGCAGCCGACAGAGGGACACTGAAGCTTTCTTT. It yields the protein CASSRQRDTEAFF. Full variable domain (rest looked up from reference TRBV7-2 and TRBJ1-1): GAGVSQSPSNKVTEKGKDVELRCDPISGHTALYWYRQSLGQGLEFLIYFQGNSAPDKSGLPSDRFSAERTGGSVSTLTIQRTQQEDSAVYLCASSRQRDTEAFFGQGTRLTVV.

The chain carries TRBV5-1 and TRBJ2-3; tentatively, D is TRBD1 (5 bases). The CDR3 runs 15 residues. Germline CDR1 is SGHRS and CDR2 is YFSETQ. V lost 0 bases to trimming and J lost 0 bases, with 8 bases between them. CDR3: CASSLERQSTDTQYF. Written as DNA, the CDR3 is TGCGCCAGCAGCTTGGAACGACAGAGCACAGATACGCAGTATTTT. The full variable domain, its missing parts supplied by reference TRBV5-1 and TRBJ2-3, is KAGVTQTPRYLIKTRGQQVTLSCSPISGHRSVSWYQQTPGQGLQFLFEYFSETQRNKGNFPGRFSGRQFSNSRSEMNVSTLELGDSALYLCASSLERQSTDTQYFGPGTRLTVL.

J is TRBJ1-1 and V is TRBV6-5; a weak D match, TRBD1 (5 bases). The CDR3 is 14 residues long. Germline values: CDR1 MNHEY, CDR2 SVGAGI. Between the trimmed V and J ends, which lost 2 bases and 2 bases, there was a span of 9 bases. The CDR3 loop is CASSYGTRNTEAFF. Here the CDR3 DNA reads TGTGCCAGCAGTTACGGGACCAGAAACACTGAAGCTTTCTTT.

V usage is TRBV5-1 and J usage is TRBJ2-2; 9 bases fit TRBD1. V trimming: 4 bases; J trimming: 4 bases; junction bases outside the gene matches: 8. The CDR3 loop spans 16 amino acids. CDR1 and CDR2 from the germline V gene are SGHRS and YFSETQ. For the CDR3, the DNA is TGCGCCAGCAGCCCGGGACAGGGAGGCCTCACCGGGGAGCTGTTTTTT. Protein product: CASSPGQGGLTGELFF.

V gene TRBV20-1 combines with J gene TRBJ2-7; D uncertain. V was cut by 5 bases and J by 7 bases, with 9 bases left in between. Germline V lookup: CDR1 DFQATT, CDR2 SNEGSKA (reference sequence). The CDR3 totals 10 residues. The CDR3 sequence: CSAPLGEQYF. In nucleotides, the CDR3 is TGCAGTGCTCCACTCGGGGAGCAGTACTTC.

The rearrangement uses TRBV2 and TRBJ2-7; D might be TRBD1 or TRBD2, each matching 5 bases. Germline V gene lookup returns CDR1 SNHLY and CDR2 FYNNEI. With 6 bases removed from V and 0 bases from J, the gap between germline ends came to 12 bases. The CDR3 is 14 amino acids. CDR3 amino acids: CASRERGSSYEQYF. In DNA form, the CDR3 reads TGTGCCAGCAGGGAACGGGGCAGCTCCTACGAGCAGTACTTC. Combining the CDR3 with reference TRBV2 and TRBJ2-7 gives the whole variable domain EPEVTQTPSHQVTQMGQEVILRCVPISNHLYFYWYRQILGQKVEFLVSFYNNEISEKSEIFDDQFSVERPDGSNFTLKIRSTKLEDSAMYFCASRERGSSYEQYFGPGTRLTVT.

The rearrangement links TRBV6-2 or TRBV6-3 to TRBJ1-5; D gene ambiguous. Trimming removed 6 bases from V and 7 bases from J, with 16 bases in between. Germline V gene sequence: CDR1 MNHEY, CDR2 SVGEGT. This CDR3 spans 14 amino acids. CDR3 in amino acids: CASRPTLGFQPQHF. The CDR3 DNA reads TGTGCCAGCAGACCTACCCTCGGATTCCAGCCCCAGCATTTT.